The 4 T cell receptor beta chains listed next were all sequenced from one sample in a study of CD8 T cells in ankylosing spondylitis. MiXCR, run by TCRdb on the 5' RACE reads, gives a single entry per CDR3 protein. The data contain approximately 150,000 distinct CDR3 sequences, about 32% of them singletons. The source material was synovial fluid, either unsorted or a sorted T cell fraction (not recorded which). These receptors all stem from a male donor with ankylosing spondylitis.

This clonotype was counted ten times or more. This CDR3 is CASSDASDPGELFF. The CDR3 nucleotides read TGTGCCAGCAGTGACGCAAGCGACCCCGGGGAGCTGTTTTTT. The genes are TRBV12-3 or TRBV12-4 and TRBJ2-2; D gene ambiguous. V lost 5 bases to trimming and J lost 6 bases, with 13 bases between them. The CDR3 sequence is 14 residues long.

This clonotype was picked up many times. The chain joins TRBV28 to TRBJ1-1; possibly TRBD1 for D (6 bases). The CDR3 is 15 amino acids. Germline V gene data show CDR1 as MDHEN and CDR2 as SYDVKM. V was cut by 3 bases and J by 1 base, with 12 bases left in between. As DNA, the CDR3 is TGTGCCAGCAGTTTCAGGGGAATCCAGAACACTGAAGCTTTCTTT. Translation: CASSFRGIQNTEAFF.

In this sample, this clonotype turned up a few times. V gene TRBV20-1 combines with J gene TRBJ2-5, with D tentatively TRBD1 (6 bases). The V gene's germline CDR1 is DFQATT and CDR2 SNEGSKA (reference sequence). V lost 5 bases and J 1 base, leaving 14 bases between the germline ends. The CDR3 length is 14 residues. The CDR3 spells CSALGGQTQETQYF. For the CDR3, the DNA is TGCAGTGCTCTAGGGGGACAAACCCAAGAGACCCAGTACTTC.

The gene calls are TRBV5-1 and TRBJ2-5; the D call may be TRBD1 or TRBD2 (5 bases each). The CDR3 has 14 residues. Germline values: CDR1 SGHRS, CDR2 YFSETQ. V was shortened by 4 bases and J by 1 base, with 11 bases between the two germline ends. The CDR3 sequence: CASSEGPIQETQYF. CDR3 sequence (DNA): TGCGCCAGCAGCGAGGGACCCATCCAAGAGACCCAGTACTTC. Using reference TRBV5-1 and TRBJ2-5 for the parts outside the CDR3, the full variable domain is KAGVTQTPRYLIKTRGQQVTLSCSPISGHRSVSWYQQTPGQGLQFLFEYFSETQRNKGNFPGRFSGRQFSNSRSEMNVSTLELGDSALYLCASSEGPIQETQYFGPGTRLLVL.